Presented here are 15 T cell receptor beta chains from one specimen sequenced in a study of blood T cell repertoires in COVID-19. The protocol was immunoSEQ multiplex PCR, while the TCRdb copy is restricted to in-frame clones and leaves out a portion. The data contain under 250,000 clones, about 87% of them singletons. The sample comprised PBMCs or T cells enriched from blood (not recorded which). The receptors originated from a woman aged 25 to 39 with acute COVID-19.

This chain joins TRBV4-1 and TRBJ2-1; D unresolved. The ends were cut back, 4 bases at V and 9 bases at J, with 7 bases in the middle. Germline CDR1 MGHRA, CDR2 YSYEKL. The CDR3 contains 11 residues. In nucleotides, the CDR3 is TGCGCCAGCAGCCTAAGCACTGAGCAGTTCTTC. This codes for CASSLSTEQFF.

The chain couples TRBV5-1 to TRBJ2-6, with 10 bases lining up with TRBD2. CDR1 and CDR2 from the germline V gene are SGHRS and YFSETQ. The V gene end was trimmed by 0 bases and the J gene end by 4 bases; junction bases not matched to a gene: 10. The CDR3 consists of 19 residues. CDR3 loop: CASSLARASGGLGANVLTF. In DNA form, the CDR3 reads TGCGCCAGCAGCTTGGCCAGGGCTAGCGGGGGCCTGGGGGCCAACGTCCTGACTTTC.

V gene TRBV5-4 combines with J gene TRBJ2-5, with D possibly being TRBD1 (6 bases). Germline CDR1 is SGHNT and CDR2 is YYREEE (reference sequence). V shed 5 bases and J shed 0 bases, with 11 bases lying between them. This CDR3 contains 14 residues. CDR3 nucleotide sequence: TGTGCCAGCAGTTTGAGGGGGAACCAAGAGACCCAGTACTTC. Translated, it gives CASSLRGNQETQYF.

The J gene is TRBJ1-1, the V gene TRBV9; D call uncertain. This CDR3 contains 12 residues. The ends were cut back, 1 base at V and 3 bases at J, with 4 bases in the middle. Germline CDR1 and CDR2: SGDLS and YYNGEE. The CDR3 here is CASSVSDTEAFF. The CDR3 DNA reads TGTGCCAGCAGCGTATCGGACACTGAAGCTTTCTTT.

This chain connects TRBV19 to TRBJ1-1; D unclear. Deletions cut 8 bases from V and 0 bases from J, with 10 bases between. The CDR3 is 13 residues long. CDR1 is LNHDA and CDR2 is SQIVND in the germline V gene (reference sequence). CDR3 bases: TGTGCCAGTGACTCGGTTGTGAACACTGAAGCTTTCTTT. This gives the protein CASDSVVNTEAFF.

V is TRBV5-1 and J is TRBJ2-2; D is undetermined. Germline V gene data show CDR1 as SGHRS and CDR2 as YFSETQ. The V and J ends lost 0 bases and 3 bases respectively, with 9 bases between them. CDR3 size: 15 residues. The CDR3 sequence: CASSLAQVDTGELFF. CDR3 DNA sequence: TGCGCCAGCAGCTTGGCCCAGGTTGACACCGGGGAGCTGTTTTTT.

CDR3 sequence (DNA): TGTGCCAGTAGTATCCCAGGGCGTGGCGGGGAGCTGTTTTTT. Translating gives CASSIPGRGGELFF. The chain links TRBV19 to TRBJ2-2; weak D call: TRBD1 (5 bases). This CDR3 contains 14 residues. Looked up from germline, CDR1 is LNHDA and CDR2 is SQIVND (reference sequence). Trimming took 3 bases from V and 7 from J, leaving 12 bases between them.

The chain employs TRBV6-5 and TRBJ2-2, with 10 bases lining up with TRBD2. The germline V gene encodes CDR1 MNHEY and CDR2 SVGAGI. V shed 2 bases and J 7 bases; nucleotides not matched to a gene: 4. The CDR3 totals 15 residues. CDR3 coding DNA: TGTGCCAGCAGTTACGCAGCGGGGGGGAGCGGGGAGCTGTTTTTT. Amino acid sequence: CASSYAAGGSGELFF.

The rearrangement uses TRBV6-5 and TRBJ2-2; D is undetermined. In germline, CDR1 is MNHEY, CDR2 SVGAGI. This CDR3 spans 12 amino acids. The V and J ends lost 4 bases and 5 bases respectively, with 5 bases between them. CDR3 coding DNA: TGTGCCAGCAGTTCTAAAACCGGGGAGCTGTTTTTT. This encodes CASSSKTGELFF.

V and J are TRBV11-2 and TRBJ1-5; no reliable D call. Germline-derived CDR1 and CDR2 are SGHAT and FQNNGV. V was clipped by 0 bases and J by 0 bases, with 3 bases between them. CDR3 size: 14 residues. CDR3 in amino acids: CASSLDGSNQPQHF. The CDR3 DNA sequence: TGTGCCAGCAGCTTAGACGGTAGCAATCAGCCCCAGCATTTT.

The chain has TRBV30 and TRBJ1-2; 7 bases align to TRBD1. Germline assignment: CDR1 GTSNPN and CDR2 SVGIG (reference sequence). The V and J ends lost 3 bases and 3 bases, in that order; junction bases with no gene match: 10. There are 15 residues in the CDR3. The CDR3 DNA reads as TGTGCCTGGAGGGGAATGATAGGGGGCGACTATGGCTACACCTTC. This translates into CAWRGMIGGDYGYTF.

The chain is built from TRBV28 and TRBJ2-7; the match to TRBD2 covers 7 bases. The V and J ends lost 6 bases and 0 bases, in that order; junction bases with no gene match: 5. This CDR3 is 14 amino acids long. Germline V CDR1 and CDR2: MDHEN, SYDVKM. CDR3 residues: CASRKGLFSYEQYF. In DNA form, the CDR3 reads TGTGCCAGCAGAAAGGGACTATTCTCCTACGAGCAGTACTTC.

The chain has TRBV30 and TRBJ1-1; the D gene is possibly TRBD1 (5 bases). The CDR3 has 14 residues. Germline CDR1 reads GTSNPN; CDR2 reads SVGIG (reference sequence). Trimming stripped 8 bases from V and 11 bases from J, with 27 bases between. The CDR3 sequence: CAGTKQGLERGAFF. In DNA, the CDR3 is TGTGCCGGAACTAAACAAGGCCTTGAACGGGGGGCTTTCTTT.

The rearrangement uses TRBV6-5 and TRBJ1-5; weak D call: TRBD1 (5 bases). Trimming took 6 bases from V and 5 from J, leaving 8 bases between them. The CDR3 runs 12 residues. CDR1 and CDR2 (germline): MNHEY, SVGAGI. CDR3 in amino acids: CASRWGDQPQHF. DNA for the CDR3: TGTGCCAGCAGGTGGGGGGATCAGCCCCAGCATTTT.

This chain connects TRBV5-1 to TRBJ1-2, with D unclear. Trimming stripped 2 bases from V and 4 bases from J, with 21 bases between. This CDR3 contains 17 residues. Germline values: CDR1 SGHRS, CDR2 YFSETQ. The CDR3 bases are TGCGCCAGCAGCTTAAGTCCGTGGCGGACGCGGGGCTATGGCTACACCTTC. Protein sequence: CASSLSPWRTRGYGYTF.